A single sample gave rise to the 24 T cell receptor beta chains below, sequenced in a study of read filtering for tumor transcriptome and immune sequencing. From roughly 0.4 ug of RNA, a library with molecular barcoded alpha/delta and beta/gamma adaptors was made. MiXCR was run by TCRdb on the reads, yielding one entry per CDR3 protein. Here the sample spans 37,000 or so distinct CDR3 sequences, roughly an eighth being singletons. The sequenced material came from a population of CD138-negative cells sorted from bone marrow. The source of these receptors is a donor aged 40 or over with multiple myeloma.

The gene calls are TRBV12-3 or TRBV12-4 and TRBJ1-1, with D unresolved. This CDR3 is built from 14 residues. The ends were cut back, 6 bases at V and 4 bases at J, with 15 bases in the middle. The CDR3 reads CASSLAGGPTEAFF. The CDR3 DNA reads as TGTGCCAGCAGCTTGGCGGGAGGGCCCACTGAAGCTTTCTTT.

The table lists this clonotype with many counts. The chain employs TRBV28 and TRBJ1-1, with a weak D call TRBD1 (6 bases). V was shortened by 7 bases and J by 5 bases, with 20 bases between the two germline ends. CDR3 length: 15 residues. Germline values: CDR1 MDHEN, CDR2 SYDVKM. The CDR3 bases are TGTGCCAGCAAGAGGGGGAACGTCAGAATTACTGAAGCTTTCTTT. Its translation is CASKRGNVRITEAFF.

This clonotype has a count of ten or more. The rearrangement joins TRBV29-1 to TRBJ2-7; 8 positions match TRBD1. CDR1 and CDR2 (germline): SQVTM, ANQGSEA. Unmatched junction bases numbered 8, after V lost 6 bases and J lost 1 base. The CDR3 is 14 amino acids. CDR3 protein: CSVLGQGESYEQYF. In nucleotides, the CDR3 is TGCAGCGTCCTAGGACAGGGTGAGTCCTACGAGCAGTACTTC.

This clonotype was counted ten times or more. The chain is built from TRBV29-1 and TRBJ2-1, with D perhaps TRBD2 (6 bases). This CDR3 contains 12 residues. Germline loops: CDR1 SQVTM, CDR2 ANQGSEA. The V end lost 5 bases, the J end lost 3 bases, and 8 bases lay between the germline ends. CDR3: CSVRAGYNEQFF. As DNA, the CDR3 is TGCAGCGTTCGAGCGGGCTACAATGAGCAGTTCTTC.

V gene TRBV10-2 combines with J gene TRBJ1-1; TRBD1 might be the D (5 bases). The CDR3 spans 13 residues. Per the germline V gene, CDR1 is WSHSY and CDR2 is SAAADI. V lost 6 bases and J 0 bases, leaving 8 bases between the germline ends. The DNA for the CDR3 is TGCGCCAGCAGGGACACCATGAACACTGAAGCTTTCTTT. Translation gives CASRDTMNTEAFF.

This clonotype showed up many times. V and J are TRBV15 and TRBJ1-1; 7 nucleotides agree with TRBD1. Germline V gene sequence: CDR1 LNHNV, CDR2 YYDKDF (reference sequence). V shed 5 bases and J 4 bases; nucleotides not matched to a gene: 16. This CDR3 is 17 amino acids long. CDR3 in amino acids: CATSLRKPGQRITEAFF. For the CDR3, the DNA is TGTGCCACCAGCCTAAGAAAGCCGGGACAGAGAATCACTGAAGCTTTCTTT.

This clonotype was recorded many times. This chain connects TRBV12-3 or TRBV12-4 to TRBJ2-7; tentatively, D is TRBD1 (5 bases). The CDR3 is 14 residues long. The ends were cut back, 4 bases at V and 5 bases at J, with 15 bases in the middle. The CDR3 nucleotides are TGTGCCAGCAGTTACTCGGACATAGGGAACGAGCAGTACTTC. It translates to CASSYSDIGNEQYF.

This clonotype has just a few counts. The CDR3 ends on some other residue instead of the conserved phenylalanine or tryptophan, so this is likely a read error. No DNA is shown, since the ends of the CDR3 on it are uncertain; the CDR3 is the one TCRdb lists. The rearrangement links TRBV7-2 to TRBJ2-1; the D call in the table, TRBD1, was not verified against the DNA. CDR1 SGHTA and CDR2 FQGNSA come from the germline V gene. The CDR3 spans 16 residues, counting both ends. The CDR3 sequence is CASSLFPGQPENEQVC.

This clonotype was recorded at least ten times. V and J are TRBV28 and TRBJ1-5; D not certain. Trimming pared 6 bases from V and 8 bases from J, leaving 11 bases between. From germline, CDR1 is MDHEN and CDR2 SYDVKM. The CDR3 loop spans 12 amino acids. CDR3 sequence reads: CASREGNEPQHF. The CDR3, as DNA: TGTGCCAGCAGGGAAGGGAATGAGCCCCAGCATTTT.

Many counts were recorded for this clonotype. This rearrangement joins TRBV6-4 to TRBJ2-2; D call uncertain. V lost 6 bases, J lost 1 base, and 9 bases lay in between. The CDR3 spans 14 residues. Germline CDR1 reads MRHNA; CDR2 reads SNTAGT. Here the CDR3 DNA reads TGTGCCAGCAGCGTTAACCGGAACACCGGGGAGCTGTTTTTT. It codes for CASSVNRNTGELFF.

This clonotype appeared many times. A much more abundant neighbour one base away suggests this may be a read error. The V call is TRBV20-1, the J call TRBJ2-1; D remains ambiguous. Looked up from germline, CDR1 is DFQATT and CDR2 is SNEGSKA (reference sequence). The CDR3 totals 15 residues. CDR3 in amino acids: CSARVPQLNYNGQFF. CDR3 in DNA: TGCAGTGCTAGGGTCCCCCAACTCAATTACAATGGGCAGTTCTTC.

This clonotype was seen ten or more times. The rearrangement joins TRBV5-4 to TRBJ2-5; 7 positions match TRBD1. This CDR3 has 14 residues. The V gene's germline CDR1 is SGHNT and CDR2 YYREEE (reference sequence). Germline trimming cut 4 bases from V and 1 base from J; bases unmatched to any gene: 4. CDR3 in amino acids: CASSRTGAQETQYF. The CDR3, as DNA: TGTGCCAGCAGCCGAACAGGGGCCCAAGAGACCCAGTACTTC.

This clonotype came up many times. The CDR3 nucleotides read TGTGCCAGCGGGCTCTTGGACGAGCAGTACTTC. It is translated as CASGLLDEQYF. V gene TRBV7-2 combines with J gene TRBJ2-7; D remains ambiguous. Deletions cut 8 bases from V and 5 bases from J, with 10 bases between. Germline CDR1 reads SGHTA; CDR2 reads FQGNSA. The CDR3 totals 11 residues.

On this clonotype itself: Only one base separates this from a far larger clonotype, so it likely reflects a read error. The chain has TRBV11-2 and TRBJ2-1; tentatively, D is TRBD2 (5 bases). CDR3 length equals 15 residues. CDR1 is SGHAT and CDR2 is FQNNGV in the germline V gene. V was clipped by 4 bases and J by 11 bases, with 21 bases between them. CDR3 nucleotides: TGTGCCAGCAGCTCCTCAGGAGGAGGATTGGGTCAGCAGTTCTTC. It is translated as CASSSSGGGLGQQFF.

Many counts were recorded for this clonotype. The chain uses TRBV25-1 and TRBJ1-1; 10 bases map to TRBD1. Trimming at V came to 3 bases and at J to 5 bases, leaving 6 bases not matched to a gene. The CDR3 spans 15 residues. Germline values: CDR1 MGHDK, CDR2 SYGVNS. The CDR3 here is CASSDGTGAGTEAFF. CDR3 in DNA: TGTGCCAGCAGTGACGGGACAGGGGCGGGAACTGAAGCTTTCTTT.

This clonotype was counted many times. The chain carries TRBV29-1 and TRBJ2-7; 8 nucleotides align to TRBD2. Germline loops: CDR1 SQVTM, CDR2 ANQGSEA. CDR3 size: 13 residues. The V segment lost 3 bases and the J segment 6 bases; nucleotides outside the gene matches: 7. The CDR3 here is CSVEGAGVGEQYF. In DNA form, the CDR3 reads TGCAGCGTTGAGGGAGCGGGAGTAGGCGAGCAGTACTTC.

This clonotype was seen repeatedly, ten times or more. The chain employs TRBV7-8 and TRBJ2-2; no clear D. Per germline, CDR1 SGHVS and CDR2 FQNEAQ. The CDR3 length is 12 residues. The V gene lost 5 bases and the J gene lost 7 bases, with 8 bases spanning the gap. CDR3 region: CASSPRVGELFF. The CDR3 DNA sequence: TGTGCCAGCAGCCCCCGGGTCGGGGAGCTGTTTTTT.

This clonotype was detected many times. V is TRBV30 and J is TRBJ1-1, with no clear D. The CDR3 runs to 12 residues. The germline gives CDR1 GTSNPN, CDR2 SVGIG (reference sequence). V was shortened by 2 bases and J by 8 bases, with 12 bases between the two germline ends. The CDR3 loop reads CAWSQGSREAFF. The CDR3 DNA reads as TGTGCCTGGAGTCAAGGATCTCGCGAAGCTTTCTTT.

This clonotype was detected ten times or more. CDR3 loop: CASSYTPGRYYEQYF. Here the CDR3 DNA reads TGTGCCAGCAGTTACACACCGGGACGGTACTACGAGCAGTACTTC. V is TRBV6-5 and J is TRBJ2-7; D assignment may be TRBD1 or TRBD2 (5 bases each). Trimming cost V 2 bases and J 3 bases, with 14 bases left between them. This CDR3 is built from 15 residues. Looked up from germline, CDR1 is MNHEY and CDR2 is SVGAGI.

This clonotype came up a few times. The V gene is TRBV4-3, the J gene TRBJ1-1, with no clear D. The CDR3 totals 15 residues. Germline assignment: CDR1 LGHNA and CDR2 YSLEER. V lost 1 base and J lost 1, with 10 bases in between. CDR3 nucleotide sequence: TGCGCCAGCAGCCAAGCTTGGCAGGAGAACACTGAAGCTTTCTTT. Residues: CASSQAWQENTEAFF.

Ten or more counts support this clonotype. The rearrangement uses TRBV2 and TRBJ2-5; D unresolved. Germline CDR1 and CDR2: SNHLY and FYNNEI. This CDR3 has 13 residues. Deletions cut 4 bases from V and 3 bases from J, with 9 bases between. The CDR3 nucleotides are TGTGCCAGCAGTGCTGATGGAAAAGAGACCCAGTACTTC. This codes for CASSADGKETQYF.

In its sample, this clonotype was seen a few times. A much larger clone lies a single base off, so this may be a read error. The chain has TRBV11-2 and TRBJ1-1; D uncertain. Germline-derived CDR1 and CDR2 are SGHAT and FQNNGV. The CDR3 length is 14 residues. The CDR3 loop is CAGSLVSVNTEAFF. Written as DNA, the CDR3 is TGTGCCGGCAGCTTAGTGTCCGTGAACACTGAAGCTTTCTTT. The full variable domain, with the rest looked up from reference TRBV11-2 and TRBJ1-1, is EAGVAQSPRYKIIEKRQSVAFWCNPISGHATLYWYQQILGQGPKLLIQFQNNGVVDDSQLPKDRFSAERLKGVDSTLKIQPAKLEDSAVYLCAGSLVSVNTEAFFGQGTRLTVV.

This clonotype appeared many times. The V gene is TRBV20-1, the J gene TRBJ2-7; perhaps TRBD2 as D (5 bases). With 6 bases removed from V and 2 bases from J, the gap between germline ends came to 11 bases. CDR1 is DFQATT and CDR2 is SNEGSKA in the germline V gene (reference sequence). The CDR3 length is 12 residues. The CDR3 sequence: CSAQPGTYEQYF. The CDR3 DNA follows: TGCAGTGCCCAACCGGGAACCTACGAGCAGTACTTC.

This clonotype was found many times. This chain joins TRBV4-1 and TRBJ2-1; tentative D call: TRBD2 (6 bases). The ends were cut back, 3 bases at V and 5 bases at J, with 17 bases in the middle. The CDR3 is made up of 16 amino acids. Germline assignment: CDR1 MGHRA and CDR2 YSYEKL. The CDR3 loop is CASSHSSGGPNNEQFF. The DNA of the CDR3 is TGCGCCAGCAGCCATAGTAGCGGAGGCCCAAACAATGAGCAGTTCTTC.